This T cell receptor beta chain was identified in a study of blood T cell repertoires in COVID-19. Study at large: The study drew acute and convalescent COVID-19 samples from the United States, Italy and Spain. T cells, B-cell-depleted T cells, or PBMCs supplied cDNA or gDNA.

Methods used by the authors: Cell counts per sample came from amplifying reference gene primers. TCRdb keeps only in-frame clones here, not all; method: immunoSEQ multiplex PCR. D and trimming come from the DNA, and the V and J calls and clone size come from that table. The sample includes 75,000 to 80,000 clones, 88% of them seen just once. The sample was peripheral blood. The source is a human donor in a cohort sampled during active COVID-19.

CDR3 nucleotides: TGTGCCACCAGTGATCTCCGACCGGGACAGGGTCTCACAGATACGCAGTATTTT. This gives the protein CATSDLRPGQGLTDTQYF. J is TRBJ2-3 and V is TRBV24-1; 9 nucleotides line up with TRBD1. Germline V gene data show CDR1 as KGHDR and CDR2 as SFDVKD. Trimming cost V 3 bases and J 2 bases; bases outside gene matches: 11. CDR3 size: 18 residues.